This passage covers 29 T cell receptor beta chains from one sample sequenced in a study of cytomegalovirus exposure and HLA in healthy donors. Primers for the PCR totalled 60 Vbeta and 13 Jbeta. Assay used: immunoSEQ multiplex PCR; TCRdb lists only in-frame clones, some missing. This table has fewer than 180,000 clones, roughly 80% appearing once. The sequencing sample was made of PBMCs. These TCRs come from a human donor in good health.

The chain carries TRBV28 and TRBJ1-1; D is ambiguous. Germline V gives CDR1 MDHEN, CDR2 SYDVKM. V was cut by 3 bases and J by 1 base, with 15 bases left in between. The CDR3 has 16 amino acids. CDR3 amino acids: CASSFQTGTSNTEAFF. CDR3 sequence (DNA): TGTGCCAGCAGTTTCCAGACGGGAACATCGAACACTGAAGCTTTCTTT.

V gene TRBV19 combines with J gene TRBJ1-1; the D is unclear. The CDR3 length is 15 residues. V shed 7 bases and J shed 5 bases, with 20 bases lying between them. From germline, CDR1 is LNHDA and CDR2 SQIVND (reference sequence). The CDR3 bases are TGTGCCAGTACCCGTATTGGGTGGGCGGGTACTGAAGCTTTCTTT. Translation: CASTRIGWAGTEAFF.

The rearrangement links TRBV5-1 to TRBJ1-2, with TRBD1 matching 7 bases. Germline CDR1 SGHRS, CDR2 YFSETQ. There are 16 residues in the CDR3. V was pared by 0 bases and J by 4 bases, with 9 bases of the junction left unmatched. The CDR3 nucleotides are TGCGCCAGCAGCTTGGACGGGACAGCCGAAATCTATGGCTACACCTTC. Translating gives CASSLDGTAEIYGYTF.

This chain joins TRBV25-1 and TRBJ1-4, with TRBD1 as a possible D gene (6 bases). The CDR3 has 14 residues. Germline V gene data show CDR1 as MGHDK and CDR2 as SYGVNS. V was clipped by 3 bases and J by 8 bases, with 13 bases between them. The CDR3 coding sequence is TGTGCCAGCAGTGAGTGGGGGCAGGGGGAAAAACTGTTTTTT. Translating it yields CASSEWGQGEKLFF.

The chain employs TRBV5-4 and TRBJ2-1; D is unresolved. The CDR3 is 11 residues long. CDR1 and CDR2 (germline): SGHNT, YYREEE (reference sequence). V lost 6 bases, J lost 8 bases, and 9 bases lay in between. The CDR3 protein is CASTRGDEQFF. The CDR3 DNA follows: TGTGCCAGCACGAGAGGCGATGAGCAGTTCTTC.

This chain connects TRBV30 to TRBJ1-2, with 7 bases identical to TRBD1. The ends lost 0 bases at V and 7 bases at J; junction bases unmatched: 11. Germline CDR1 GTSNPN, CDR2 SVGIG (reference sequence). CDR3 length equals 15 residues. The CDR3 region has the DNA TGTGCCTGGAGTGTAAGGGGGCCAACGTTCTGTGGCTACACCTTC. Translating it yields CAWSVRGPTFCGYTF.

J is TRBJ2-1 and V is TRBV5-1, with TRBD2 as a possible D gene (5 bases). Trimming cost V 2 bases and J 5 bases, with 11 bases left between them. CDR3 length: 14 residues. CDR1 is SGHRS and CDR2 is YFSETQ in the germline V gene. CDR3 sequence reads: CASSFLSGHNEQFF. The CDR3 region has the DNA TGCGCCAGCAGCTTCCTAAGCGGTCACAATGAGCAGTTCTTC.

J is TRBJ2-5 and V is TRBV10-3; TRBD2 agrees at 13 bases. The V gene end was trimmed by 6 bases and the J gene end by 5 bases; junction bases not matched to a gene: 6. Germline assignment: CDR1 ENHRY and CDR2 SYGVKD. The CDR3 runs to 15 residues. The chain's CDR3 is CAIRSGTSGAETQYF. The CDR3 coding sequence is TGTGCCATCAGGAGCGGGACTAGCGGGGCGGAGACCCAGTACTTC.

This clone was picked up a small number of times. V usage is TRBV6-5 and J usage is TRBJ1-3; tentative D call: TRBD1 (6 bases). The CDR3 totals 14 residues. V lost 6 bases, J lost 4 bases, and 13 bases lay in between. CDR1 and CDR2 (germline): MNHEY, SVGAGI. CDR3 sequence: CASRPGTTGNTIYF. The CDR3 DNA reads TGTGCCAGCAGACCCGGGACAACAGGAAACACCATATATTTT.

The table lists this clone with a count of one. The rearrangement joins TRBV29-1 to TRBJ1-1, with D unresolved. V was cut by 2 bases and J by 0 bases, with 7 bases left in between. The V gene's germline CDR1 is SQVTM and CDR2 ANQGSEA. The CDR3 is 13 residues long. The CDR3, as DNA: TGCAGCGTTGAACGAGTCATGAACACTGAAGCTTTCTTT. It translates to CSVERVMNTEAFF. Variable domain in full (rest from reference TRBV29-1 and TRBJ1-1): SAVISQKPSRDICQRGTSLTIQCQVDSQVTMMFWYRQQPGQSLTLIATANQGSEATYESGFVIDKFPISRPNLTFSTLTVSNMSPEDSSIYLCSVERVMNTEAFFGQGTRLTVV.

This sequence joins TRBV5-1 and TRBJ2-3, with unresolved D. Germline assignment: CDR1 SGHRS and CDR2 YFSETQ. The V gene lost 4 bases and the J gene lost 2 bases, with 5 bases spanning the gap. The CDR3 length is 12 residues. CDR3 DNA sequence: TGCGCCAGCAGCCTAGACACAGATACGCAGTATTTT. This codes for CASSLDTDTQYF. The whole variable domain, filled in from reference TRBV5-1 and TRBJ2-3, reads KAGVTQTPRYLIKTRGQQVTLSCSPISGHRSVSWYQQTPGQGLQFLFEYFSETQRNKGNFPGRFSGRQFSNSRSEMNVSTLELGDSALYLCASSLDTDTQYFGPGTRLTVL.

This sequence joins TRBV6-5 and TRBJ2-7, with 12 bases fitting TRBD2. The CDR3 runs 16 residues. V lost 4 bases, J lost 6 bases, and 10 bases stayed unmatched. The germline CDR1 and CDR2 sequences are MNHEY and SVGAGI. The CDR3 DNA is TGTGCCAGCAGTTCCATGGGACTAGCGGGCGTTCGCGAGCAGTACTTC. Translating gives CASSSMGLAGVREQYF.

The V gene is TRBV5-8, the J gene TRBJ2-3, with D uncertain. CDR1 and CDR2 from the germline V gene are SGHTS and YDEGEE. The CDR3 is 14 residues long. Trimming removed 6 bases from V and 5 bases from J, with 16 bases in between. The CDR3 reads CASTHIRIEDTQYF. CDR3 DNA sequence: TGTGCCAGCACCCATATTAGAATCGAAGATACGCAGTATTTT.

V usage is TRBV14 and J usage is TRBJ2-7, with D perhaps matching TRBD2 (7 bases). Germline V gene lookup returns CDR1 SGHDN and CDR2 FVKESK. The CDR3 consists of 16 residues. V dropped 4 bases and J dropped 3 bases, with 19 bases sitting between them. CDR3 sequence reads: CASSPLVGGAVYEQYF. CDR3 in DNA: TGTGCCAGCAGCCCACTAGTAGGGGGGGCGGTCTACGAGCAGTACTTC.

The rearrangement links TRBV10-2 to TRBJ1-2; D might be TRBD1 (6 bases). The CDR3 covers 15 residues. V lost 2 bases to trimming and J lost 0 bases, with 10 bases between them. Germline V CDR1 and CDR2: WSHSY, SAAADI. The CDR3 is CASSEGGSSNYGYTF. The CDR3 bases are TGCGCCAGCAGTGAGGGGGGCAGCTCTAACTATGGCTACACCTTC.

The chain links TRBV2 to TRBJ2-7, with a tentative D call TRBD1 (5 bases). Germline assignment: CDR1 SNHLY and CDR2 FYNNEI. V was shortened by 7 bases and J by 5 bases, with 18 bases between the two germline ends. This CDR3 region has 14 residues. CDR3 region: CASTSDTGAHEQYF. The CDR3, as DNA: TGTGCCAGCACGTCGGACACAGGAGCCCACGAGCAGTACTTC.

In this sample, this clone turned up a few times. This chain joins TRBV7-9 and TRBJ1-1; a weak D match, TRBD1 (5 bases). V lost 3 bases and J lost 0, with 14 bases in between. Germline loops: CDR1 SEHNR, CDR2 FQNEAQ (reference sequence). CDR3 length equals 16 residues. CDR3: CASSFLQGGVNTEAFF. CDR3 DNA sequence: TGTGCCAGCAGCTTCCTCCAGGGAGGGGTGAACACTGAAGCTTTCTTT. Variable domain in full (rest from reference TRBV7-9 and TRBJ1-1): DTGVSQNPRHKITKRGQNVTFRCDPISEHNRLYWYRQTLGQGPEFLTYFQNEAQLEKSRLLSDRFSAERPKGSFSTLEIQRTEQGDSAMYLCASSFLQGGVNTEAFFGQGTRLTVV.

The rearrangement joins TRBV5-4 to TRBJ2-3; 7 positions match TRBD2. There are 15 residues in the CDR3. The germline gives CDR1 SGHNT, CDR2 YYREEE (reference sequence). J gave up 5 bases and V 7 bases, and 13 bases lay outside the gene matches. The CDR3 nucleotides are TGTGCCAGCGGCACTAAAACTAGCGCCGAAGATACGCAGTATTTT. This encodes CASGTKTSAEDTQYF.

The chain combines TRBV27 with TRBJ1-4; D is ambiguous. Germline CDR1 MNHEY, CDR2 SMNVEV (reference sequence). The CDR3 sequence is 16 residues long. The V end was cut by 6 bases, the J end by 1 base, with 15 bases between. CDR3 DNA: TGTGCCAGCAGGCCCGGGGAGCGCGGAACTAATGAAAAACTGTTTTTT. The encoded protein is CASRPGERGTNEKLFF.

The chain is built from TRBV5-1 and TRBJ1-5, with TRBD1 as a possible D gene (5 bases). V lost 5 bases and J 2 bases, leaving 8 bases between the germline ends. There are 13 residues in the CDR3. Germline CDR1 SGHRS, CDR2 YFSETQ. The CDR3, as DNA: TGCGCCAGCAGTGAAGGGGGCAATCAGCCCCAGCATTTT. The encoded protein is CASSEGGNQPQHF.

The chain recombines TRBV5-1 with TRBJ1-1, with D uncertain. Per the germline V gene, CDR1 is SGHRS and CDR2 is YFSETQ. This CDR3 spans 17 amino acids. V gave up 4 bases and J gave up 2 bases, with 21 bases separating them. CDR3 nucleotide sequence: TGCGCCAGCAGCCCGGCGGGTATAATGCCCTTAAACACTGAAGCTTTCTTT. Translating it yields CASSPAGIMPLNTEAFF.

This chain connects TRBV19 to TRBJ2-7; D may be TRBD2 (6 bases). The CDR3 sequence is 15 residues long. The V gene lost 0 bases and the J gene lost 2 bases, with 11 bases spanning the gap. The germline V gene has CDR1 LNHDA and CDR2 SQIVND (reference sequence). The CDR3 protein is CASSIEGSGAYEQYF. The CDR3 nucleotides are TGTGCCAGTAGTATAGAAGGTAGCGGAGCCTACGAGCAGTACTTC.

V and J are TRBV6-8 and TRBJ2-7, with 8 positions matching TRBD2. Trimming took 6 bases from V and 4 from J; bases not matched to a gene: 8. In germline, CDR1 is MNHGY, CDR2 SAAAGT. The CDR3 has 14 amino acids. The CDR3 reads CASRSGGPQYEQYF. The CDR3 DNA reads as TGTGCCAGCAGGTCGGGAGGGCCTCAATACGAGCAGTACTTC.

The rearrangement uses TRBV19 and TRBJ2-7; 11 bases line up with TRBD2. CDR3 length equals 13 residues. Germline V gives CDR1 LNHDA, CDR2 SQIVND (reference sequence). J lost 4 bases, V lost 9 bases, and 5 bases had no gene match. The chain's CDR3 is CASAIAGGYEQYF. DNA of the CDR3: TGTGCCAGCGCGATAGCGGGAGGGTACGAGCAGTACTTC.

A note on this clone: Germline and junction disagree at one end, which may indicate a read error. The chain couples TRBV5-8 to TRBJ1-2, with D maybe TRBD1 (6 bases). Germline V gives CDR1 SGHTS, CDR2 YDEGEE. The CDR3 contains 15 residues. The CDR3 DNA reads as TGTGCCAGCAGCTTGGGGACAGATCCTAACTATGGCTACCCCTTC. As protein: CASSLGTDPNYGYPF.

This rearrangement joins TRBV6-5 to TRBJ1-2; 7 nucleotides align to TRBD1. V lost 5 bases and J lost 1; bases outside the gene matches: 7. Germline V gives CDR1 MNHEY, CDR2 SVGAGI. The CDR3 totals 15 residues. The DNA of the CDR3 is TGTGCCAGCAGTCACCGGGACAGAGATAACTATGGCTACACCTTC. Translation: CASSHRDRDNYGYTF.

The chain is built from TRBV6-6 and TRBJ2-3, with 8 bases that match TRBD2. Germline trimming cut 0 bases from V and 2 bases from J; bases unmatched to any gene: 1. In germline, CDR1 is MNHNY, CDR2 SVGAGI (reference sequence). This CDR3 spans 15 amino acids. In DNA form, the CDR3 reads TGTGCCAGCAGTTACTCGCGGGGGGACACAGATACGCAGTATTTT. It codes for CASSYSRGDTDTQYF.

This chain joins TRBV28 and TRBJ2-7; a weak D match, TRBD1 (5 bases). V lost 6 bases and J lost 4, with 16 bases in between. Germline V lookup: CDR1 MDHEN, CDR2 SYDVKM. The CDR3 consists of 14 residues. CDR3 bases: TGTGCCAGCAGCCCGTTTGACAGTATATACGAGCAGTACTTC. Residues: CASSPFDSIYEQYF.

V and J are TRBV7-2 and TRBJ1-2, with D unresolved. Looked up from germline, CDR1 is SGHTA and CDR2 is FQGNSA. With 1 base removed from V and 0 bases from J, the gap between germline ends came to 15 bases. The CDR3 length is 17 residues. This CDR3 is CASSLEVMARTNYGYTF. DNA for the CDR3: TGTGCCAGCAGCTTAGAAGTCATGGCAAGAACTAACTATGGCTACACCTTC.